Detailed here is one T cell receptor (beta chain). There are many counts of this clonotype. The target of this receptor is not known. Base quality data are lacking; no much larger clone is found one base away. This sample stems from a study of T cells after yellow fever vaccination (dated by TCRdb to the late 2010s). General notes on the study: Libraries from fractions with low cell numbers were prepared with the SMART-Seq v4 Ultra Low Input RNA kit. Bulk TCR alpha and beta repertoires were sequenced longitudinally to track T-cell clones before and after primary and booster YFV17D yellow fever vaccination. Two healthy male donors, one aged 18 to 30 and one aged 30 to 40 years, made up the cohort. Blood was drawn at multiple timepoints before and after primary and secondary immunization, with bulk PBMC replicates and cell subsets isolated. Points the paper makes about the study in general: Because the study included only a couple of donors, the extent to which the findings can be generalized is limited. Most clones expanded after primary vaccination (about 95% of CD4 and approximately 90% of CD8) were re-detected after the booster, suggesting that broad memory maintenance occurred. A small fraction of clonotypes showed up in both the CD4 and CD8 compartments, probably as a result of convergent recombination. Because abundant contaminating clonotypes from the bulk population could be contained in FACS-sorted repertoires, computational filtering was required. Compared with the primary T-cell response, the secondary T-cell response was weaker but faster, peaking on day 5 rather than day 15.

Synthesis of TCR cDNA relied on 5'RACE template switching, a step that introduced a universal primer site along with unique molecular identifiers. Priming for cDNA synthesis came from both the TCR alpha and TCR beta constant segments. Libraries were amplified in two PCR steps, with sample barcodes and sequencing adapters added in the second step. Sequencing of libraries was performed on Illumina HiSeq 2500 (2x100 bp) or NovaSeq (2x150 bp). On the study's bioinformatics: MIGEC was used to demultiplex reads and collapse the reads into UMI consensus sequences, and MiXCR was used for V(D)J alignment. Clonotypes responding to the vaccine were identified with edgeR on replicate PBMC samples, with the criteria of FDR below 0.01 and a log2 fold change above 5 up to day 15. Bulk clonotypes were assigned CD4 or CD8 identity according to which sequenced CD4 or CD8 repertoire held them at higher abundance. TCRdb reworked the public reads: Q25 trimming with fastp, MiXCR clone assembly, productive beta chains retained. Rows are combined by CDR3 protein, so each entry shows the most common genes and DNA. The V and J calls and clone size are TCRdb's, not the authors'. Across this sample there are some 110,000 distinct CDR3 sequences, with approximately 8.4% seen only once. Roughly 23% of the sample is taken by the ten largest.

The germline ends are 14 bases apart after V is trimmed by 2 bases and J by 2 bases. Inclusive of the bounding cysteine and phenylalanine, the CDR3 is 15 residues long. The sequence is cut down to CDR3 DNA, 45 bases in frame from base 1. Sequences SGDLS (CDR1) and YYNGEE (CDR2) are obtained from the germline V gene. What this sample's treatment or condition label stands for: live attenuated yellow fever vaccine strain. PBMCs were isolated from peripheral blood using a standard Ficoll-Paque protocol. Dynabeads CD4 and CD8 positive selection kits were used to isolate the CD4 and CD8 T-cell fractions. TriZol was used to extract RNA from bulk PBMCs, from CD4 and CD8 fractions, and from dextramer-positive and dextramer-negative fractions.

Source: CD8+ T cells sorted from PBMCs, taken 45 days after the yellow fever booster vaccination. This sequence originates from a man in his thirties or forties who received the YFV17D yellow fever vaccine. The V and J segments used are TRBV9 and TRBJ2-7; a confident D gene designation cannot be given. The nucleotide sequence is TGTGCCAGCAGCGTCGGCAGTAGTTGGACCTACGAGCAGTACTTC. Its protein is CASSVGSSWTYEQYF. Beyond the CDR3, the reference TRBV9 and TRBJ2-7 genes provide the residues; the full variable domain reads: DSGVTQTPKHLITATGQRVTLRCSPRSGDLSVYWYQQSLDQGLQFLIQYYNGEERAKGNILERFSAQQFPDLHSELNLSSLELGDSALYFCASSVGSSWTYEQYFGPGTRLTVT.